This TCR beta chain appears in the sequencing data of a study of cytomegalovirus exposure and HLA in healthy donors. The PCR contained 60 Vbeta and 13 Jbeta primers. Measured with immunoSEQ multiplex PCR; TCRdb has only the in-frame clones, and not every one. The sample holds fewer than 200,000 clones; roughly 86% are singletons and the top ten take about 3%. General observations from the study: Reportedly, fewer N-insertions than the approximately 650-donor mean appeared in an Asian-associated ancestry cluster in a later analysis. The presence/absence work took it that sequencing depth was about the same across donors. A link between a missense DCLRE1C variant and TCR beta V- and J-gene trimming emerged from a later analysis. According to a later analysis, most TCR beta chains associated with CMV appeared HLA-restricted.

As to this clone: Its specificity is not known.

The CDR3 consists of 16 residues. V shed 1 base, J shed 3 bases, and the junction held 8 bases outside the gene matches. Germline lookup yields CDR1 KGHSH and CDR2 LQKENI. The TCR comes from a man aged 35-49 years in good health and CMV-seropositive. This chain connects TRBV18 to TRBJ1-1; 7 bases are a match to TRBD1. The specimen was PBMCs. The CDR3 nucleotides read TGTGCCAGCTCACCACTACGACAGGGCTGGGACACTGAAGCTTTCTTT. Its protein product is CASSPLRQGWDTEAFF. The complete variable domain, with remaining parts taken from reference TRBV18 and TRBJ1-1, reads NAGVMQNPRHLVRRRGQEARLRCSPMKGHSHVYWYRQLPEEGLKFMVYLQKENIIDESGMPKERFSAEFPKEGPSILRIQQVVRGDSAAYFCASSPLRQGWDTEAFFGQGTRLTVV.